The 11 T cell receptor beta chains listed next were all sequenced from one sample in a study of control samples from healthy donors and cancer patients. Using immunoSEQ multiplex PCR, the repertoire was profiled, and TCRdb retains in-frame clones only, with some absent. This sample has some 100,000 clones, with around nine tenths found just once. The sequenced sample was blood. The receptors come from a woman between 45 and 65 years old in good health.

The rearrangement uses TRBV6-1 and TRBJ1-1, with D possibly being TRBD1 (5 bases). CDR1 is MNHNS and CDR2 is SASEGT in the germline V gene. V lost 3 bases and J lost 5, with 19 bases in between. The CDR3 runs to 16 residues. The CDR3 DNA follows: TGTGCCAGCAGTGATGAGGCCGGTGGGGGTTGGACTGAAGCTTTCTTT. Its protein product is CASSDEAGGGWTEAFF.

This clone was recorded once. J is TRBJ2-1 and V is TRBV30; 7 bases fit TRBD2. The CDR3 spans 17 residues. V was clipped by 6 bases and J by 8 bases; unmatched bases: 22. Germline lookup yields CDR1 GTSNPN and CDR2 SVGIG (reference sequence). CDR3 in amino acids: CACWTRRFPSGVDEQFF. The CDR3 DNA sequence: TGTGCCTGCTGGACTAGGCGATTCCCTTCTGGTGTGGATGAGCAGTTCTTC.

Only one count was recorded for this clone. The V and J genes are TRBV6-5 and TRBJ2-1; weak D call: TRBD2 (5 bases). The V end was cut by 2 bases, the J end by 1 base, with 9 bases between. Germline lookup yields CDR1 MNHEY and CDR2 SVGAGI. CDR3 length: 15 residues. The CDR3 sequence is CASSYLRESYNEQFF. CDR3 sequence (DNA): TGTGCCAGCAGTTACCTTCGGGAATCCTACAATGAGCAGTTCTTC.

This sequence joins TRBV11-2 and TRBJ2-5, with TRBD1 matching over 7 bases. The CDR3 is 15 residues long. Germline assignment: CDR1 SGHAT and CDR2 FQNNGV. Trimming removed 0 bases from V and 2 bases from J; junction bases left unmatched: 3. CDR3 coding DNA: TGTGCCAGCAGCTTAGAGGGCAGGGGGCAAGAGACCCAGTACTTC. Protein: CASSLEGRGQETQYF.

This rearrangement joins TRBV27 to TRBJ1-2, with 8 bases that match TRBD1. Germline trimming cut 5 bases from V and 6 bases from J; bases unmatched to any gene: 11. Per germline, CDR1 MNHEY and CDR2 SMNVEV (reference sequence). The CDR3 has 15 residues. CDR3 nucleotides: TGTGCCAGCAGTCTCTACACCGGACAGGGACATGGCTACACCTTC. Translating gives CASSLYTGQGHGYTF.

This chain joins TRBV6-2 or TRBV6-3 and TRBJ1-2, with D possibly matching TRBD1 (6 bases). Germline V gene sequence: CDR1 MNHEY, CDR2 SVGEGT. The CDR3 runs 13 residues. The ends were cut back, 5 bases at V and 7 bases at J, with 14 bases in the middle. The CDR3 DNA follows: TGTGCCAGCAGTCACACAGGGACGGCTGGCTACACCTTC. This sequence encodes CASSHTGTAGYTF.

V and J are TRBV18 and TRBJ2-5, with 13 bases that match TRBD2. Germline trimming cut 2 bases from V and 4 bases from J; bases unmatched to any gene: 1. Per germline, CDR1 KGHSH and CDR2 LQKENI. The CDR3 consists of 15 residues. As DNA, the CDR3 is TGTGCCAGCTCACCAGGACTAGCGGGAGTAGAGACCCAGTACTTC. Protein product: CASSPGLAGVETQYF.

The V gene is TRBV2, the J gene TRBJ1-2; D possibly corresponds to TRBD1 (6 bases). CDR1 SNHLY and CDR2 FYNNEI come from the germline V gene. V was clipped by 5 bases and J by 4 bases, with 17 bases between them. The CDR3 contains 15 residues. CDR3 nucleotide sequence: TGTGCCAGCAGTCCCCCCCCGGGGGGCACCTATGGCTACACCTTC. Protein sequence: CASSPPPGGTYGYTF.

The V and J genes are TRBV4-1 and TRBJ2-5; D not certain. This CDR3 comprises 15 residues. The V gene lost 2 bases and the J gene lost 1 base, with 11 bases spanning the gap. Germline V gives CDR1 MGHRA, CDR2 YSYEKL. CDR3 sequence (DNA): TGCGCCAGCAGCCAACCAACATTACTCCAAGAGACCCAGTACTTC. The encoded protein is CASSQPTLLQETQYF.

A few counts support this clone. The J gene is TRBJ2-7, the V gene TRBV24-1; 9 bases are a match to TRBD1. CDR1 is KGHDR and CDR2 is SFDVKD in the germline V gene. The CDR3 consists of 12 residues. The junction had 4 bases not matched to a gene; V was cut back by 11 bases and J by 3 bases. The CDR3 reads CAIRDRVYEQYF. CDR3 nucleotides: TGTGCCATCCGGGACAGGGTCTACGAGCAGTACTTC.

The chain carries TRBV19 and TRBJ2-3; no reliable D call. Trimming stripped 7 bases from V and 1 base from J, with 18 bases between. Germline V CDR1 and CDR2: LNHDA, SQIVND (reference sequence). CDR3 size: 16 residues. The CDR3 loop is CASTLYAGSRTDTQYF. DNA of the CDR3: TGTGCCAGTACTTTGTATGCAGGATCACGCACAGATACGCAGTATTTT. Together with reference TRBV19 and TRBJ2-3, the CDR3 gives the full variable domain: DGGITQSPKYLFRKEGQNVTLSCEQNLNHDAMYWYRQDPGQGLRLIYYSQIVNDFQKGDIAEGYSVSREKKESFPLTVTSAQKNPTAFYLCASTLYAGSRTDTQYFGPGTRLTVL.